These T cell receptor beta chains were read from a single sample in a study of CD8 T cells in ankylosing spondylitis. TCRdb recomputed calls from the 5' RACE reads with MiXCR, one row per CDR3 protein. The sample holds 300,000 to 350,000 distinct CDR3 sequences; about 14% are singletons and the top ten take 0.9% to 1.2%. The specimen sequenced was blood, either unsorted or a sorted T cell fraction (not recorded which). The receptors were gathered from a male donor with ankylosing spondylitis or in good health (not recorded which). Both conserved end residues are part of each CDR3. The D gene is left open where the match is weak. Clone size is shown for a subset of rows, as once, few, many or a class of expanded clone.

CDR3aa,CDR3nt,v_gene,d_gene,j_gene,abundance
CASSYSGPTMGAFF,TGTGCCAGCAGTTACTCTGGCCCCACAATGGGAGCTTTCTTT,TRBV6-5,.,TRBJ1-1,few
CASGGTAGGETEAFF,TGTGCCAGCGGCGGGACCGCGGGTGGTGAGACTGAAGCTTTCTTT,TRBV12-3/TRBV12-4,.,TRBJ1-1,many
CASSTGTLSVLTF,TGTGCCAGCAGTACCGGGACACTCTCCGTCCTGACTTTC,TRBV12-3/TRBV12-4,.,TRBJ2-6,.
CASVVSGANVLTF,TGTGCCAGCGTAGTCTCTGGGGCCAACGTCCTGACTTTC,TRBV5-5,.,TRBJ2-6,.
CASSLTGGRDTGELFF,TGTGCCAGCAGCCTTACAGGCGGTCGGGATACCGGGGAGCTGTTTTTT,TRBV27,.,TRBJ2-2,.
CAISMDGRSSYNEQFF,TGTGCCATCAGTATGGACGGGAGGAGCTCCTACAATGAGCAGTTCTTC,TRBV10-3,TRBD2,TRBJ2-1,.
CASSPPSGELFF,TGTGCCAGCAGCCCCCCCTCCGGGGAGCTGTTTTTT,TRBV6-6,.,TRBJ2-2,few
CASSRRGTAAVTQYF,TGTGCCAGCAGCCGAAGGGGGACAGCGGCTGTGACCCAGTACTTC,TRBV7-8,TRBD1,TRBJ2-5,.
CASRDTVGAYEQYF,TGTGCCAGCAGAGATACAGTAGGGGCCTACGAGCAGTACTTC,TRBV12-3/TRBV12-4,.,TRBJ2-7,many
CASSPTENRGTNEKLFF,TGCGCCAGCAGCCCGACAGAGAATAGGGGTACTAATGAAAAACTGTTTTTT,TRBV5-1,.,TRBJ1-4,.
CASSQEWTENWTEAFF,TGCGCCAGCAGCCAAGAGTGGACAGAGAATTGGACTGAAGCTTTCTTT,TRBV4-1,.,TRBJ1-1,.
CASSQLRDGYIGELFF,TGTGCCAGCAGCCAGCTCCGGGACGGGTATATCGGGGAGCTGTTTTTT,TRBV4-2,.,TRBJ2-2,.
CASSLEGLGKETQYF,TGTGCCAGCAGCTTAGAGGGACTGGGAAAAGAGACCCAGTACTTC,TRBV11-3,.,TRBJ2-5,few
CASRAFPDTQYF,TGTGCCAGCAGAGCATTCCCAGATACGCAGTATTTT,TRBV9,.,TRBJ2-3,.
CASSIGDGRIYGYTF,TGTGCCAGTAGTATAGGAGACGGCAGGATCTATGGCTACACCTTC,TRBV19,.,TRBJ1-2,few
CASSGTGQSFTNANTGELFF,TGCGCCAGCAGCGGGACGGGACAGAGTTTTACAAACGCGAACACCGGGGAGCTGTTTTTT,TRBV5-1,TRBD1,TRBJ2-2,.
CASSLDWGLVTDTQYF,TGTGCCAGCAGCTTAGACTGGGGTTTGGTCACAGATACGCAGTATTTT,TRBV11-2,.,TRBJ2-3,many
CASSLGMNTEAFF,TGTGCCAGCAGTTTAGGCATGAACACTGAAGCTTTCTTT,TRBV12-3/TRBV12-4,.,TRBJ1-1,many
CAIRTGANTGELFF,TGTGCCATCAGGACTGGTGCGAACACCGGGGAGCTGTTTTTT,TRBV10-3,.,TRBJ2-2,few
CSAHQGGPNEQFF,TGCAGTGCCCACCAGGGGGGCCCGAATGAGCAGTTCTTC,TRBV20-1,.,TRBJ2-1,.
CAWSGREGNIQYF,TGTGCCTGGAGTGGTCGCGAGGGGAACATTCAGTACTTC,TRBV30,.,TRBJ2-4,.
CASSWESYNEQFF,TGTGCCAGCAGCTGGGAGAGCTACAATGAGCAGTTCTTC,TRBV7-9,.,TRBJ2-1,.
CASSPSVSYEQYF,TGTGCCAGCAGCCCCAGCGTCTCCTACGAGCAGTACTTC,TRBV12-3/TRBV12-4,.,TRBJ2-7,few
CASRQTSGGANEQFF,TGCGCCAGCAGGCAGACTAGCGGGGGGGCCAATGAGCAGTTCTTC,TRBV4-1,TRBD2,TRBJ2-1,many
CACSQWDRGRRNNEQYF,TGTGCCTGCAGCCAATGGGACAGGGGACGGCGGAACAACGAGCAGTACTTC,TRBV3-1,TRBD1,TRBJ2-7,once
CASSLRGDEQFF,TGCGCCAGCAGCTTGAGGGGCGATGAGCAGTTCTTC,TRBV5-1,.,TRBJ2-1,few
CASSPPLGLAGAEQYF,TGTGCCAGCTCACCACCGCTCGGGCTAGCGGGAGCCGAGCAGTACTTC,TRBV18,TRBD2,TRBJ2-7,many
CASSQRSDQETQYF,TGCGCCAGCAGCCAGCGGTCAGATCAAGAGACCCAGTACTTC,TRBV5-1,.,TRBJ2-5,few
CASSVDGHLGELFF,TGTGCCAGCAGCGTAGACGGGCACCTCGGGGAGCTGTTTTTT,TRBV9,.,TRBJ2-2,.
CASSQADRGAPLNTEAFF,TGTGCCAGCAGCCAAGCGGACCGTGGGGCTCCTTTGAACACTGAAGCTTTCTTT,TRBV3-1,.,TRBJ1-1,few
CAISESLIEAFF,TGTGCCATCAGTGAGTCCCTTATTGAAGCTTTCTTT,TRBV10-3,.,TRBJ1-1,few
CASSPVEGSKPQHF,TGTGCCAGCAGCCCGGTGGAGGGGAGCAAGCCCCAGCATTTT,TRBV7-9,.,TRBJ1-5,few
CASSPGGTLHF,TGCGCCAGCAGCCCCGGTGGGACCCTCCACTTT,TRBV5-1,.,TRBJ1-6,few
CASSSPSDQFREQFF,TGTGCCAGCAGTTCCCCTAGCGATCAATTCAGGGAGCAGTTCTTC,TRBV27,.,TRBJ2-1,.
CASSLVLNEKLFF,TGCGCCAGCAGCTTGGTCCTTAATGAAAAACTGTTTTTT,TRBV5-1,.,TRBJ1-4,.
CASAGGGEKLFF,TGCGCCAGCGCCGGAGGAGGTGAAAAACTGTTTTTT,TRBV5-1,.,TRBJ1-4,.
CASSPDRANQYNEQFF,TGTGCCAGCAGCCCGGACAGGGCCAATCAGTACAATGAGCAGTTCTTC,TRBV3-1,TRBD1,TRBJ2-1,.
CASSWTGGSSGNTIYF,TGTGCCAGCAGCTGGACAGGGGGCAGTTCTGGAAACACCATATATTTT,TRBV5-5,TRBD1,TRBJ1-3,few
CASSQEKIYNEQFF,TGTGCCAGCAGCCAAGAAAAGATCTACAATGAGCAGTTCTTC,TRBV4-2,.,TRBJ2-1,.
CASSRTGGNQPQHF,TGTGCCAGCAGTCGGACAGGGGGCAATCAGCCCCAGCATTTT,TRBV12-3/TRBV12-4,TRBD1,TRBJ1-5,many
CASSGGLISGNTIYF,TGTGCCAGCAGTGGGGGTCTGATCTCTGGAAACACCATATATTTT,TRBV6-1,.,TRBJ1-3,.
CASSQTTGANSPLHF,TGCGCCAGCAGCCAGACAACGGGGGCTAATTCACCCCTCCACTTT,TRBV4-1,.,TRBJ1-6,few
CASTTTTGQETQYF,TGTGCCAGCACCACCACTACGGGTCAAGAGACCCAGTACTTC,TRBV6-1,.,TRBJ2-5,.